This T cell receptor beta chain was obtained from a study of graft-versus-host responses after intestinal transplantation. Findings and caveats of the study: Some GvH clones were seen earlier in gut or blood, suggesting intestinal origin.

Measured with immunoSEQ multiplex PCR; TCRdb has only the in-frame clones, and not every one. The sample contains 130,000 or so clones, around 90% of which appear only once. Per germline, CDR1 MNHEY and CDR2 SVGAGI. Trimming shortened V by 0 bases and J by 7 bases, and 15 bases separated the two germline ends. This CDR3 spans 16 amino acids. Of note for this clone: Its antigen remains unknown.

This specimen consisted of unstimulated CD4+ T cells sorted from spleen or lymph node cells, obtained before intestinal transplant. The genes are TRBV6-5 and TRBJ1-4, with a tentative D call TRBD1 (5 bases). The sequence derives from a human donor who received an intestinal transplant. CDR3 bases: TGTGCCAGCAGTTACTCGAGGCGGGCTAGGGGTGAAAAACTGTTTTTT. Translating it yields CASSYSRRARGEKLFF.